This TCR beta chain is drawn from a study of blood T cells in healthy people across ages. With a J-beta primer mix and a sample-barcoded 5' primer, a second PCR ran roughly 6 to 11 cycles. TCRdb reprocessed the 5' RACE reads via MiXCR and lists one record per CDR3 protein. The repertoire holds around 500,000 distinct CDR3 sequences, with about 27% as singletons. This CDR3 spans 14 amino acids. Germline CDR1 reads MNHNY; CDR2 reads SVGAGI (reference sequence). V was shortened by 7 bases and J by 2 bases, with 11 bases between the two germline ends. These records were also assigned to another study, of T cells of mothers and their children.

The rearrangement joins TRBV6-6 to TRBJ2-2, with D maybe TRBD2 (6 bases). The source is a boy aged 2 to 10 in good health. Sequenced input: blood. The CDR3 coding sequence is TGTGCCAGCAAGGGGACTCTCAACACCGGGGAGCTGTTTTTT. This gives the protein CASKGTLNTGELFF.